This T cell receptor (beta chain) was recorded in a study of blood T cell repertoires in COVID-19. Study-level background: Whether acute or convalescent, the COVID-19 samples came from the United States, Italy and Spain. T cells, B-cell-depleted T cells, or PBMCs supplied cDNA or gDNA.

Source study methods: Quantification of nucleated cells was approximated via reference gene primer amplification. Some clones are missing from TCRdb's copy, which holds only in-frame ones; the method was immunoSEQ multiplex PCR. V and J calls and clone size are those listed in that table; D and trimming were worked out from the DNA. Here the sample spans about 380,000 clones, 85% being singletons. This CDR3 has 16 residues. CDR1 and CDR2 from the germline V gene are MNHEY and SMNVEV (reference sequence). J gave up 6 bases and V 8 bases, and 8 bases lay outside the gene matches. Sequenced sample: peripheral blood. This sequence was found in a woman aged 18-29 years with acute or convalescent COVID-19. This chain uses TRBV27 with TRBJ2-1; TRBD2 aligns across 15 bases. The CDR3 loop is CASRTGTSGRRNEQFF. Here the CDR3 DNA reads TGTGCCAGCCGAACCGGGACTAGCGGGAGGCGCAATGAGCAGTTCTTC.